This T cell receptor (beta chain) appears in the sequencing data of a study of shared clonotypes between healthy human individuals. The assay was run at deep level. Assay used: immunoSEQ multiplex PCR; TCRdb lists only in-frame clones, some missing. The sample comprises millions of clones, approximately 95% of which are singletons, and roughly 1.1% rests with the top ten. Terminally differentiated effector memory CD45RA+ cells were excluded from the naive CD8 cells, which were CD45RO-negative and positively selected for CCR7. The ends lost 5 bases at V and 10 bases at J; junction bases unmatched: 13. The germline V gene has CDR1 SEHNR and CDR2 FQNEAQ (reference sequence). The CDR3 is 17 amino acids.

The sequencing sample was made of naive CD8+ T cells sorted from blood. The clonotype comes from a man aged 18 to 29 in good health. J is TRBJ2-2 and V is TRBV7-9; 13 bases line up with TRBD2. The CDR3 DNA follows: TGTGCCAGCAGCAACTGGGGACTAGCGGGAAGTGAGAAGGAGCTGTTTTTT. It specifies CASSNWGLAGSEKELFF.